One sample yielded the 5 T cell receptor beta chains listed below, sequenced in a study of low-dose radiotherapy and immunotherapy resistance in tumors. As to time point: before trial treatment. Primers targeting TRAV and TRBV primed first-strand cDNA, covering alpha and beta chains. TCR amplification involved about 18 PCR cycles with a constant-region primer and V-primer adapter. Using its own MiXCR run on the reads, TCRdb lists one record per CDR3 protein. Of about 82,000 distinct CDR3 sequences in the sample, approximately 20% were seen once. This specimen was PBMCs, taken before treatment. These receptors were obtained from a male donor with prostate cancer.

The chain employs TRBV12-3 or TRBV12-4 and TRBJ2-5; 9 bases are shared with TRBD2. The CDR3 runs to 15 residues. The junction had 10 bases not matched to a gene; V was cut back by 6 bases and J by 5 bases. The CDR3, as DNA: TGTGCCAGCAGGCGGAGGGGACTAGCAGGGGAGACCCAGTACTTC. The encoded protein is CASRRRGLAGETQYF.

By share, this clonotype counts as medium-sized. This chain connects TRBV4-2 to TRBJ2-5; the D is unclear. The CDR3 is 14 residues long. Per the germline V gene, CDR1 is LGHNA and CDR2 is YNFKEQ. The V gene lost 0 bases and the J gene lost 12 bases, with 17 bases spanning the gap. The CDR3 spells CASSQDATKGYEYF. CDR3 in DNA: TGTGCCAGCAGCCAAGACGCCACGAAGGGATATGAGTACTTC.

This clonotype was recorded many times. The rearrangement joins TRBV20-1 to TRBJ2-6; D call uncertain. This CDR3 is built from 15 residues. Trimming cost V 6 bases and J 1 base, with 13 bases left between them. The germline V gene has CDR1 DFQATT and CDR2 SNEGSKA (reference sequence). DNA for the CDR3: TGCAGTGCCCTGGGTCACCTTTCTGGGGCCAACGTCCTGACTTTC. It is translated as CSALGHLSGANVLTF.

This clonotype was recorded many times. The J gene is TRBJ2-7, the V gene TRBV6-2 or TRBV6-3, with 8 bases aligning to TRBD1. The V segment lost 2 bases and the J segment 2 bases; nucleotides outside the gene matches: 8. CDR3 length: 16 residues. Germline-derived CDR1 and CDR2 are MNHEY and SVGEGT. The CDR3, as DNA: TGTGCCAGCAGTTACACAAGGGACAGGAACCCCTACGAGCAGTACTTC. Residues: CASSYTRDRNPYEQYF.

Worth noting for this clonotype: A far larger clone lies a single base away; this is likely a read error. The CDR3 coding sequence is TGCAGTGCCCCGGTTAGCGGGAGGCCAGAGACCCAGTTCTTC. Its protein is CSAPVSGRPETQFF. J is TRBJ2-1 and V is TRBV20-1, with 10 bases matching TRBD2. Per the germline V gene, CDR1 is DFQATT and CDR2 is SNEGSKA (reference sequence). Germline trimming cut 6 bases from V and 13 bases from J; bases unmatched to any gene: 15. The CDR3 covers 14 residues.